The 3 T cell receptor beta chains below come from one sample, sequenced in a study of CD8 T cells in ankylosing spondylitis. Each CDR3 protein is one row after TCRdb ran MiXCR on the 5' RACE reads. Here the sample spans a few hundred thousand distinct CDR3 sequences, about 20% being singletons. Sequencing input: blood, either unsorted or a sorted T cell fraction (not recorded which). Every receptor here comes from a male donor with ankylosing spondylitis or in good health (not recorded which).

There are a few counts of this clonotype. V and J are TRBV5-6 and TRBJ2-7; D ambiguous. Germline CDR1 and CDR2: SGHDT and YYEEEE. V lost 3 bases and J 3 bases, leaving 13 bases between the germline ends. The CDR3 contains 14 residues. This CDR3 is CASSSEGRIYEQYF. The CDR3, as DNA: TGTGCCAGCAGCTCCGAAGGTAGGATCTACGAGCAGTACTTC.

This clonotype was counted between two and nine times. The gene calls are TRBV12-5 and TRBJ2-2; either TRBD1 or TRBD2 may supply D (6 bases each). V lost 10 bases, J lost 5 bases, and 11 bases lay in between. From germline, CDR1 is LGHNT and CDR2 FRNRAP. The CDR3 has 12 amino acids. The CDR3 protein is CATVGGTGELFF. The CDR3, as DNA: TGTGCTACTGTAGGGGGGACCGGGGAGCTGTTTTTT.

In its sample, this clonotype was seen a few times. The chain recombines TRBV20-1 with TRBJ2-4; 9 positions match TRBD2. V lost 3 bases, J lost 9 bases, and 15 bases stayed unmatched. This CDR3 has 16 amino acids. CDR1 DFQATT and CDR2 SNEGSKA come from the germline V gene (reference sequence). As DNA, the CDR3 is TGCAGTGCTAGGTCCGCGGGGGGGCCGGGTTTGTCCATTCAGTACTTC. Translating gives CSARSAGGPGLSIQYF.